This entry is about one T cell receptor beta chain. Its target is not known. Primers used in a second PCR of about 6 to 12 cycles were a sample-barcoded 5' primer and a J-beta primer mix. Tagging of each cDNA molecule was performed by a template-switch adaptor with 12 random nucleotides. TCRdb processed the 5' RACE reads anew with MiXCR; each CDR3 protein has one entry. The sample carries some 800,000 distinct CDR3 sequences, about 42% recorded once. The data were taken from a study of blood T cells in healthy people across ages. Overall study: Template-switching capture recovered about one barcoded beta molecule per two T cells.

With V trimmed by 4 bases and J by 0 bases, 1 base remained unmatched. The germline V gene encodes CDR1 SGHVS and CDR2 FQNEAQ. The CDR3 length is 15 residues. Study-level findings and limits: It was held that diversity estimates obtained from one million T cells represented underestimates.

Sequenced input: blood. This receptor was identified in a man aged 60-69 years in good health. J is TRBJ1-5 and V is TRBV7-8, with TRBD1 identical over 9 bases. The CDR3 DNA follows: TGTGCCAGCAGCTGGACAGGGGATAGCAATCAGCCCCAGCATTTT. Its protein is CASSWTGDSNQPQHF.